The present entry profiles one T cell receptor beta chain with its context. Its binding antigen is unknown. No base quality information exists; no much larger clone differs at one position. The sample is drawn from a study of CD8+CD57+ T cells in acquired aplastic anemia (dated by TCRdb to 2017 to 2018). For context, the study as a whole: Extracted DNA from sorted CD4+ and CD8+ cells averaged around 3.5 ug, ranging from roughly 0.17 to 30 ug.

Genomic DNA served as template for TCR beta VDJ combination and CDR3 sequence profiling. TCR repertoire sequencing was run on an Illumina HiSeq 2000. The authors' pipeline ran thus. TRBV/TRBJ rearrangement plots, CDR3 size and DJ length profiles, and Simpson's diversity index were used to assess repertoires. Whichever DNA sequence was most abundant in the deep sequencing data was defined as the immunodominant clone. CDR3 amino acid sequences were checked for sharing between subjects and were compared against published repertoires and the VDJdb database. TCRdb reprocessed the public reads (quality trimming at Q25 with fastp, clone calling with MiXCR) and kept in-frame beta chains. Every distinct CDR3 protein forms one entry, paired with its most common genes and DNA. None of the V and J calls come from the authors' own analysis; TCRdb made them. The sample data list more than 250,000 distinct CDR3 sequences, and 55% to 60% of these were observed just once. 8% of the sample is taken by the ten largest.

In the study, sorted CD4+ and CD8+ blood T cells from patients with severe aplastic anemia and from healthy subjects underwent deep sequencing of TCR repertoires. Ficoll-Paque density gradient centrifugation was used to isolate peripheral blood mononuclear cells. Before DNA was extracted, CD4+ and CD8+ T cells were sorted using either FACS or magnetic beads. The CDR3 has 14 amino acids, counting the end cysteine and phenylalanine. Of all the DNA, just the CDR3 is kept, 42 bases in frame from base 1. Trimming takes 2 bases off V and 8 bases off J; junction bases not matched to a gene: 4. For CDR1 and CDR2, the germline V gene (reference sequence) lists DFQATT and SNEGSKA. Findings and caveats that apply to the study as a whole: Twenty-nine CD8+ CDR3 sequences were found in both patients and controls but appeared to be highly expressed in patients and within the immunodominant clones of the patients. Patients and healthy controls showed no significant difference in CD8+ Simpson's diversity (P=0.060).

Sequences were obtained from sorted CD4+, CD8+, or CD8+CD57+ T cells (not recorded which) from PBMCs. The source of this sequence is a human donor with severe aplastic anemia or a healthy control (not recorded which). The rearranged chain carries TRBV20-1 and TRBJ1-4; 11 bases in the junction line up with TRBD1. The CDR3 is CSARTGTGGEKLFF. The bases are TGCAGTGCTAGAACCGGGACAGGGGGAGAAAAACTGTTTTTT.